The clone carrying this T cell receptor beta chain was seen once. This entry belongs to a study of blood T cell repertoires in COVID-19. The overall study: Italy, Spain and the United States were the sources of the convalescent and acute COVID-19 samples. The analysed material was cDNA or gDNA that came from T cells, B-cell-depleted T cells, or PBMCs.

Original analysis: Reference gene primers were amplified, and this amplification served to estimate nucleated cell counts. The data were produced by immunoSEQ multiplex PCR, yet TCRdb's version contains in-frame clones alone and is incomplete. V, J and clone size are those of that table, while D and trimming were read from the DNA. The sample has 100,000 or so clones, approximately 86% seen once. V lost 5 bases to trimming and J lost 6 bases, with 11 bases between them. Germline-derived CDR1 and CDR2 are LNHDA and SQIVND (reference sequence). The length of the CDR3 is 14 residues. The TCR was taken from a man in his 60s with acute or convalescent COVID-19. Sequenced input: peripheral blood. The chain carries TRBV19 and TRBJ1-6; a possible D gene is TRBD1 (5 bases). CDR3 region: CASSWQGGNSPLHF. The CDR3 DNA reads TGTGCCAGTAGTTGGCAGGGCGGTAATTCACCCCTCCACTTT. Using reference TRBV19 and TRBJ1-6 for the parts outside the CDR3, the full variable domain is DGGITQSPKYLFRKEGQNVTLSCEQNLNHDAMYWYRQDPGQGLRLIYYSQIVNDFQKGDIAEGYSVSREKKESFPLTVTSAQKNPTAFYLCASSWQGGNSPLHFGNGTRLTVT.